This T cell receptor beta chain was profiled in a study of metastatic and nonmetastatic thyroid tumors. Prior to thyroid surgery, none of the patients had received any treatment. TCRdb re-analyzed the PCR reads using MiXCR. The sample records about 21,000 clones, 35% to 40% being singletons. Unmatched junction bases numbered 4, after V lost 4 bases and J lost 4 bases. Per the germline V gene, CDR1 is SGHNT and CDR2 is YENEEA. The CDR3 runs to 14 residues. The specimen was tumor tissue. The V gene is TRBV11-3, the J gene TRBJ2-1; TRBD2 matches at 7 bases. The receptor comes from a female donor with papillary thyroid cancer or a benign thyroid nodule (not recorded which). Some clones in this sample may be carry-over from other donors' samples. The chain's CDR3 is CASSYSGLYNEQFF. DNA of the CDR3: TGTGCCAGCAGCTATAGCGGGCTGTACAATGAGCAGTTCTTC.